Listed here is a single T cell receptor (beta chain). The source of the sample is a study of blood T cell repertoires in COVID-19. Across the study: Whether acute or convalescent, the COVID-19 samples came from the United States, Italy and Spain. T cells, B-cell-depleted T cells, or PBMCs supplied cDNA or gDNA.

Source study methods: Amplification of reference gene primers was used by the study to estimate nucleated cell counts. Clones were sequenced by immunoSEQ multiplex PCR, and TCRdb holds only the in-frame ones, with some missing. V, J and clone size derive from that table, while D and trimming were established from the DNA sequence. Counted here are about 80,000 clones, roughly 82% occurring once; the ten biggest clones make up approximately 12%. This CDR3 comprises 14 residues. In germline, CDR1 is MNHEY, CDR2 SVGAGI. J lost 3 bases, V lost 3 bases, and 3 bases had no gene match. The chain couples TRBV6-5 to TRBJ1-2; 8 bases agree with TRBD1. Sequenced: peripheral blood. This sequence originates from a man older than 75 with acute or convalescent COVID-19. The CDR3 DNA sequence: TGTGCCAGCAGTTATTACAGGGGGGACTATGGCTACACCTTC. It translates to CASSYYRGDYGYTF.